A single sample gave rise to the 30 T cell receptor beta chains below, sequenced in a study of cytomegalovirus exposure and HLA in healthy donors. The primer mix had 60 Vbeta and 13 Jbeta primers. This table comes from immunoSEQ multiplex PCR, and its TCRdb copy is limited to in-frame clones, with some not included. Of 200,000 or so clones listed, around 80% are singletons. Sample: PBMCs. Receptors originate from a man aged 50-60 years in good health and CMV-seronegative.

The V gene is TRBV14, the J gene TRBJ2-1, with TRBD2 matching over 7 bases. The CDR3 contains 14 residues. The junction had 7 bases not matched to a gene; V was cut back by 4 bases and J by 7 bases. Germline V gives CDR1 SGHDN, CDR2 FVKESK. The CDR3 reads CASSLAGLMNEQFF. The CDR3, as DNA: TGTGCCAGCAGCCTAGCGGGCCTGATGAATGAGCAGTTCTTC.

Comments on this clone: At one end the junction does not follow the germline gene, possibly because of a read error. The chain links TRBV10-1 to TRBJ2-7; tentative D call: TRBD1 (6 bases). The CDR3 has 14 residues. The V gene's germline CDR1 is WNHNN and CDR2 SYGVQD (reference sequence). The CDR3 here is CASSPQGIVDEQYF. The CDR3 nucleotides read TGCGCCAGCAGTCCACAGGGAATCGTCGACGAGCAGTACTTT.

The CDR3 sequence: CASSFQSEETQYF. The CDR3 nucleotides read TGTGCCAGCAGCTTTCAAAGCGAAGAGACCCAGTACTTC. The chain is built from TRBV11-3 and TRBJ2-5; D ambiguous. Germline V gene sequence: CDR1 SGHNT, CDR2 YENEEA. This CDR3 has 13 residues. V gave up 3 bases and J gave up 3 bases, with 8 bases separating them.

This sequence joins TRBV15 and TRBJ2-2; 7 bases are shared with TRBD2. V lost 5 bases to trimming and J lost 5 bases; unmatched junction nucleotides: 5. The CDR3 is 14 amino acids. Per germline, CDR1 LNHNV and CDR2 YYDKDF (reference sequence). The DNA for the CDR3 is TGTGCCACCAGCCCGACTAGCAGTACCGGGGAGCTGTTTTTT. This translates into CATSPTSSTGELFF.

The chain couples TRBV19 to TRBJ1-5, with D possibly TRBD1 on 5 matching bases. This CDR3 is 15 amino acids long. The ends were cut back, 0 bases at V and 1 base at J, with 7 bases in the middle. CDR1 LNHDA and CDR2 SQIVND come from the germline V gene (reference sequence). The CDR3 spells CASSIDGGSNQPQHF. Written as DNA, the CDR3 is TGTGCCAGTAGTATAGACGGGGGAAGCAATCAGCCCCAGCATTTT.

V and J are TRBV11-2 and TRBJ2-2, with D unresolved. Germline assignment: CDR1 SGHAT and CDR2 FQNNGV. This CDR3 contains 15 residues. V lost 3 bases, J lost 3 bases, and 11 bases lay in between. CDR3 in DNA: TGTGCCAGCAGCTTGGGCAGGCACTACACCGGGGAGCTGTTTTTT. Amino acids: CASSLGRHYTGELFF.

The rearrangement joins TRBV5-1 to TRBJ1-1; a weak D match, TRBD1 (5 bases). Per germline, CDR1 SGHRS and CDR2 YFSETQ. Trimming pared 1 base from V and 5 bases from J, leaving 12 bases between. The CDR3 loop spans 14 amino acids. CDR3 nucleotides: TGCGCCAGCAGCTTGAATCCAGGGTATACTGAAGCTTTCTTT. Translated, it gives CASSLNPGYTEAFF.

The chain uses TRBV6-6 and TRBJ1-1; 8 nucleotides line up with TRBD1. V was pared by 4 bases and J by 1 base, with 5 bases of the junction left unmatched. CDR3 length: 15 residues. Germline CDR1 reads MNHNY; CDR2 reads SVGAGI (reference sequence). Here the CDR3 reads CASSSTGGGNTEAFF. The CDR3 region has the DNA TGTGCCAGCAGTTCAACAGGGGGAGGGAACACTGAAGCTTTCTTT.

The rearrangement joins TRBV5-1 to TRBJ1-2; 8 bases line up with TRBD1. Germline CDR1 reads SGHRS; CDR2 reads YFSETQ. V dropped 4 bases and J dropped 2; count of bases not matched to a gene: 7. This CDR3 comprises 15 residues. This CDR3 reads CASSPAQGANYGYTF. DNA of the CDR3: TGCGCCAGCAGCCCCGCGCAGGGGGCGAACTATGGCTACACCTTC.

This clone was seen only once. The chain carries TRBV28 and TRBJ1-2, with TRBD1 identical over 8 bases. The CDR3 runs 14 residues. Germline V gene data show CDR1 as MDHEN and CDR2 as SYDVKM. The ends lost 3 bases at V and 8 bases at J; junction bases unmatched: 8. CDR3 residues: CASSFPGQVLGYTF. CDR3 DNA: TGTGCCAGCAGTTTCCCGGGACAGGTCCTGGGCTACACCTTC.

Details on this clone: The conserved phenylalanine or tryptophan is not found at the CDR3 terminus, so this likely reflects a read error. The chain carries TRBV28 and TRBJ2-7, with 7 nucleotides matching TRBD1. This CDR3 spans 12 amino acids. Germline trimming cut 6 bases from V and 6 bases from J; bases unmatched to any gene: 5. CDR1 MDHEN and CDR2 SYDVKM come from the germline V gene. CDR3: CASRLQGREQYL. The CDR3 bases are TGTGCCAGCAGACTACAGGGGCGCGAGCAGTACCTC.

The V and J genes are TRBV4-2 and TRBJ2-1; 8 bases align to TRBD2. V was clipped by 3 bases and J by 4 bases; unmatched bases: 8. The germline gives CDR1 LGHNA, CDR2 YNFKEQ. There are 16 residues in the CDR3. CDR3 loop: CASSQEAGGRYNEQFF. The CDR3 nucleotides are TGTGCCAGCAGCCAGGAGGCGGGAGGCCGATACAATGAGCAGTTCTTC.

V and J are TRBV29-1 and TRBJ2-3; D is uncertain. The germline V gene encodes CDR1 SQVTM and CDR2 ANQGSEA. V lost 4 bases and J lost 0, with 14 bases in between. The length of the CDR3 is 15 residues. The CDR3 loop is CSVGTRLASTDTQYF. The CDR3 region has the DNA TGCAGCGTTGGAACGAGGCTGGCTAGCACAGATACGCAGTATTTT.

This clone was detected only a few times. The chain is built from TRBV5-1 and TRBJ1-1, with TRBD1 as a possible D gene (5 bases). V gave up 3 bases and J gave up 5 bases, with 8 bases separating them. Germline CDR1 reads SGHRS; CDR2 reads YFSETQ. This CDR3 is built from 12 residues. The CDR3 coding sequence is TGCGCCAGCAGCTCTCAGGGAACTGAAGCTTTCTTT. Its translation: CASSSQGTEAFF. Full variable domain (rest looked up from reference TRBV5-1 and TRBJ1-1): KAGVTQTPRYLIKTRGQQVTLSCSPISGHRSVSWYQQTPGQGLQFLFEYFSETQRNKGNFPGRFSGRQFSNSRSEMNVSTLELGDSALYLCASSSQGTEAFFGQGTRLTVV.

As to this clone: In the same sample, other DNA sequences code for this CDR3. This chain links TRBV6-5 with TRBJ2-7; 14 bases fit TRBD2. CDR3 size: 16 residues. From germline, CDR1 is MNHEY and CDR2 SVGAGI. Trimming cost V 4 bases and J 1 base; bases outside gene matches: 3. This CDR3 reads CASSSGTSGGSYEQYF. The DNA for the CDR3 is TGTGCCAGCAGTTCCGGGACTAGCGGGGGTTCCTACGAGCAGTACTTC.

This chain links TRBV19 with TRBJ2-7; 7 bases agree with TRBD1. J was trimmed by 3 bases and V by 5 bases; bases with no gene match: 4. Germline assignment: CDR1 LNHDA and CDR2 SQIVND (reference sequence). This CDR3 spans 13 amino acids. CDR3 sequence reads: CASSPSGGYEQYF. The DNA of the CDR3 is TGTGCCAGTAGTCCCTCAGGGGGCTACGAGCAGTACTTC.

The V and J genes are TRBV29-1 and TRBJ2-1, with D possibly TRBD2 on 5 matching bases. Germline assignment: CDR1 SQVTM and CDR2 ANQGSEA. This CDR3 comprises 15 residues. Deletions cut 1 base from V and 0 bases from J, with 10 bases between. The CDR3 nucleotides are TGCAGCGTTGAAGGTGGGAGTGGCTCCTACAATGAGCAGTTCTTC. It encodes CSVEGGSGSYNEQFF.

The chain employs TRBV9 and TRBJ2-1; TRBD1 might be the D (5 bases). CDR3 length: 14 residues. Germline V gives CDR1 SGDLS, CDR2 YYNGEE. The V and J ends lost 5 bases and 8 bases respectively, with 17 bases between them. Written as DNA, the CDR3 is TGTGCCAGCAGTCCCGGACACAAATACTATGAGCAGTTCTTC. It specifies CASSPGHKYYEQFF.

CDR3 sequence: CASSRGLVRYEQYF. CDR3 in DNA: TGTGCCAGCAGTCGCGGACTAGTAAGGTACGAGCAGTACTTC. V is TRBV6-1 and J is TRBJ2-7; TRBD2 matches at 7 bases. Germline CDR1 and CDR2: MNHNS and SASEGT. The CDR3 contains 14 residues. J lost 4 bases, V lost 5 bases, and 8 bases had no gene match.

CDR3: CASRPNRNTEAFF. The CDR3 DNA follows: TGTGCCAGCAGGCCGAACAGGAACACTGAAGCTTTCTTT. J is TRBJ1-1 and V is TRBV7-9; D not resolved. The V end was cut by 6 bases, the J end by 1 base, with 9 bases between. The germline V gene encodes CDR1 SEHNR and CDR2 FQNEAQ (reference sequence). The CDR3 extends over 13 amino acids.

J is TRBJ2-2 and V is TRBV9; 7 nucleotides line up with TRBD2. J gave up 1 base and V 0 bases, and 12 bases lay outside the gene matches. The CDR3 spans 19 residues. CDR1 is SGDLS, CDR2 YYNGEE, per germline. Here the CDR3 DNA reads TGTGCCAGCAGCGTAGCTATAGGAGGGAGGGCCGGGAACACCGGGGAGCTGTTTTTT. This gives the protein CASSVAIGGRAGNTGELFF.

The chain employs TRBV7-9 and TRBJ2-7, with D possibly matching TRBD2 (5 bases). Germline V CDR1 and CDR2: SEHNR, FQNEAQ (reference sequence). Trimming shortened V by 5 bases and J by 9 bases, and 29 bases separated the two germline ends. The CDR3 contains 17 residues. CDR3 in amino acids: CASSPREGSRPVEGQYF. The CDR3 DNA reads TGTGCCAGCAGCCCCCGGGAAGGCAGTCGCCCAGTTGAGGGGCAGTACTTC.

V and J are TRBV11-2 and TRBJ2-5, with D hard to call. Germline lookup yields CDR1 SGHAT and CDR2 FQNNGV. The CDR3 contains 14 residues. V was pared by 1 base and J by 9 bases, with 15 bases between. DNA for the CDR3: TGTGCCAGCAGCTTAGCGGCGTCGAACTACGCCCAGTACTTC. As protein: CASSLAASNYAQYF.

V is TRBV19 and J is TRBJ2-7; TRBD1 matches at 7 bases. The CDR3 is made up of 14 amino acids. CDR1 is LNHDA and CDR2 is SQIVND in the germline V gene (reference sequence). The trim removed 3 bases at V and 3 bases at J, leaving 5 bases unmatched. The CDR3 protein is CASSMWAGGYEQYF. The CDR3 DNA reads TGTGCCAGTAGTATGTGGGCAGGGGGCTACGAGCAGTACTTC.

J is TRBJ2-1 and V is TRBV9; D might be TRBD1 (5 bases). This CDR3 has 16 amino acids. Between the trimmed V and J ends, which lost 3 bases and 9 bases, there was a span of 22 bases. Germline V gives CDR1 SGDLS, CDR2 YYNGEE. The CDR3 spells CASSAPTGPRRGEQFF. Here the CDR3 DNA reads TGTGCCAGCAGCGCGCCGACCGGGCCCAGAAGGGGTGAGCAGTTCTTC.

The rearrangement joins TRBV9 to TRBJ1-2; D is undetermined. Germline V gives CDR1 SGDLS, CDR2 YYNGEE. V was shortened by 0 bases and J by 4 bases, with 10 bases between the two germline ends. The CDR3 runs 14 residues. CDR3 sequence reads: CASSVATGIYGYTF. CDR3 nucleotide sequence: TGTGCCAGCAGCGTAGCTACGGGGATCTATGGCTACACCTTC.

CDR3 residues: CATSRSKGLAGGETQYF. The CDR3 DNA sequence: TGTGCCACCAGCAGATCCAAGGGACTAGCGGGAGGGGAGACCCAGTACTTC. The rearrangement uses TRBV15 and TRBJ2-5, with 16 bases identical to TRBD2. Per germline, CDR1 LNHNV and CDR2 YYDKDF (reference sequence). The CDR3 length is 17 residues. Trimming at V came to 2 bases and at J to 5 bases, leaving 5 bases not matched to a gene.

This clone was picked up a small number of times. The same CDR3 can be traced to other DNA sequences in this sample. The J gene is TRBJ1-1, the V gene TRBV19; D is unclear. V lost 4 bases to trimming and J lost 0 bases, with 6 bases between them. The CDR3 is 13 amino acids. The V gene's germline CDR1 is LNHDA and CDR2 SQIVND (reference sequence). CDR3 residues: CASSTGMNTEAFF. The DNA of the CDR3 is TGTGCCAGTAGTACGGGAATGAACACTGAAGCTTTCTTT.

This clone was counted a few times. V and J are TRBV5-1 and TRBJ2-3, with 13 bases matching TRBD2. The V gene end was trimmed by 4 bases and the J gene end by 2 bases; junction bases not matched to a gene: 4. This CDR3 is built from 16 residues. The germline V gene encodes CDR1 SGHRS and CDR2 YFSETQ. The DNA for the CDR3 is TGCGCCAGCAGCCTAGGACTAGCGGGAGCCACAGATACGCAGTATTTT. It is translated as CASSLGLAGATDTQYF. Looking up the rest from reference TRBV5-1 and TRBJ2-3 gives the full variable domain: KAGVTQTPRYLIKTRGQQVTLSCSPISGHRSVSWYQQTPGQGLQFLFEYFSETQRNKGNFPGRFSGRQFSNSRSEMNVSTLELGDSALYLCASSLGLAGATDTQYFGPGTRLTVL.

Turning to this clone: In the same sample, other DNA sequences code for this CDR3. The gene calls are TRBV18 and TRBJ2-7; unclear D gene. V gave up 2 bases and J gave up 0 bases, with 5 bases separating them. This CDR3 is built from 13 residues. The germline V gene has CDR1 KGHSH and CDR2 LQKENI. CDR3 nucleotides: TGTGCCAGCTCACCAGGCCGCTCCTACGAGCAGTACTTC. Protein product: CASSPGRSYEQYF.